This TCR beta chain is drawn from a study of blood T cell repertoires in COVID-19. This clone occurred once. Only in-frame clones appear in the TCRdb table, and some are missing; sequencing was by immunoSEQ multiplex PCR. The sample records roughly 70,000 clones, more than 70% being singletons. The V end was cut by 4 bases, the J end by 7 bases, with 11 bases between. The CDR3 consists of 12 residues. The germline gives CDR1 SGHDN, CDR2 FVKESK. This chain connects TRBV14 to TRBJ2-7, with D possibly TRBD2 on 5 matching bases. The TCR was taken from a man in his 70s with active or convalescent COVID-19. Material for sequencing was peripheral blood. The CDR3 sequence: CASSPGYGEQYF. For the CDR3, the DNA is TGTGCCAGCAGCCCGGGGTATGGGGAGCAGTACTTC.